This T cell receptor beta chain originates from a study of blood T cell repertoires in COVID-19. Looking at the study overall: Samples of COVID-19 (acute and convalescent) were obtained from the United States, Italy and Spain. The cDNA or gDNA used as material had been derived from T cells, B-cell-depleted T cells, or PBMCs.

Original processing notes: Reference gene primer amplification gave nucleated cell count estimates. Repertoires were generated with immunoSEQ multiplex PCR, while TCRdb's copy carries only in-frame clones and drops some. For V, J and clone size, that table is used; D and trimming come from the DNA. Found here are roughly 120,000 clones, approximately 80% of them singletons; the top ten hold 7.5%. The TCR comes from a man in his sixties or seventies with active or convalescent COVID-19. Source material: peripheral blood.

CDR3 amino acids: CASSRGQGATNYGYTF. The CDR3, as DNA: TGTGCCAGCAGTAGGGGACAGGGGGCGACCAACTATGGCTACACCTTC. V is TRBV6-6 and J is TRBJ1-2, with 12 bases fitting TRBD1. Germline values: CDR1 MNHNY, CDR2 SVGAGI (reference sequence). The ends lost 5 bases at V and 2 bases at J; junction bases unmatched: 6. This CDR3 contains 16 residues.